These 15 T cell receptor beta chains share one sample of origin, sequenced in a study of cytomegalovirus exposure and HLA in healthy donors. PCR was performed using 60 Vbeta and 13 Jbeta primers. Measured with immunoSEQ multiplex PCR; TCRdb has only the in-frame clones, and not every one. The sample lists roughly 170,000 clones; about 79% were seen once. Sequenced input: PBMCs. These receptors all stem from a girl aged 2 to 10 in good health and CMV-seropositive.

This sequence joins TRBV9 and TRBJ2-2; maybe TRBD1 (6 bases). V lost 0 bases to trimming and J lost 0 bases, with 12 bases between them. The CDR3 is 17 amino acids. Germline loops: CDR1 SGDLS, CDR2 YYNGEE. The CDR3 loop reads CASSVVTGSSNTGELFF. CDR3 in DNA: TGTGCCAGCAGCGTAGTGACAGGCTCCTCGAACACCGGGGAGCTGTTTTTT.

V and J are TRBV5-1 and TRBJ1-5, with TRBD1 identical over 10 bases. The CDR3 runs 14 residues. CDR1 is SGHRS, CDR2 YFSETQ, per germline. The V and J ends lost 3 bases and 7 bases, in that order; junction bases with no gene match: 4. CDR3 DNA sequence: TGCGCCAGCAGCTCGACAGGGGGCCGGCAGCCCCAGCATTTT. It encodes CASSSTGGRQPQHF.

The chain carries TRBV6-6 and TRBJ1-5; D perhaps matches TRBD1 (6 bases). The CDR3 extends over 15 amino acids. Trimming stripped 8 bases from V and 7 bases from J, with 21 bases between. Germline CDR1 is MNHNY and CDR2 is SVGAGI (reference sequence). Here the CDR3 DNA reads TGTGCCAGCGGCTTCCGGGACACCGTCCCACAGCCCCAGCATTTT. Translating it yields CASGFRDTVPQPQHF.

The rearrangement joins TRBV4-2 to TRBJ1-4; tentative D call: TRBD1 (6 bases). This CDR3 is 15 amino acids long. Trimming pared 7 bases from V and 5 bases from J, leaving 17 bases between. Germline V gives CDR1 LGHNA, CDR2 YNFKEQ. The CDR3 DNA sequence: TGTGCCAGCACCCCGGGGGGCAGGGGAAATGAAAAACTGTTTTTT. Amino acids: CASTPGGRGNEKLFF.

V is TRBV19 and J is TRBJ2-7; D is unresolved. The CDR3 runs to 13 residues. Germline values: CDR1 LNHDA, CDR2 SQIVND (reference sequence). V dropped 4 bases and J dropped 2 bases, with 9 bases sitting between them. The CDR3 coding sequence is TGTGCCAGTAGTAAAGCGTCGGCCTACGAGCAGTACTTC. Translating gives CASSKASAYEQYF.

The chain employs TRBV1 and TRBJ2-2; the table's TRBD2 call for D was not verified on the DNA. TRBV1 is described as a pseudogene. This CDR3 contains 18 residues. The CDR3 is CTSSQERRGSACTGELFF. DNA for the CDR3: TGCACCAGCAGCCAAGAGAGACGAGGGAGCGCTTGCACCGGGGAGCTGTTTTTT.

The chain has TRBV30 and TRBJ1-2; D is uncertain. This CDR3 contains 13 residues. Germline V CDR1 and CDR2: GTSNPN, SVGIG (reference sequence). V lost 2 bases and J 1 base, leaving 8 bases between the germline ends. The CDR3 bases are TGTGCCTGGAGTACCCCGGGTAACTATGGCTACACCTTC. As protein: CAWSTPGNYGYTF.

The chain couples TRBV4-1 to TRBJ2-5; 9 bases line up with TRBD2. This CDR3 is 15 amino acids long. V shed 1 base and J 5 bases; nucleotides not matched to a gene: 5. CDR1 and CDR2 from the germline V gene are MGHRA and YSYEKL. The DNA of the CDR3 is TGCGCCAGCAGCCAAGGTGCGGGAGGGCCGGAGACCCAGTACTTC. Translated, it gives CASSQGAGGPETQYF.

Comment on this clone: Other nucleotide sequences from this sample produce the same CDR3. The gene calls are TRBV21-1 and TRBJ1-1. TRBV21-1 is recorded as a pseudogene. The CDR3 covers 15 residues. For the CDR3, the DNA is TGTGCCAGCAGCAAAGCGCGGGTTGTGGGAACTGAAGCTTTCTTT. Translation gives CASSKARVVGTEAFF.

The chain has TRBV2 and TRBJ2-1; 7 bases are a match to TRBD2. V trimming: 7 bases; J trimming: 6 bases; junction bases outside the gene matches: 9. Germline V lookup: CDR1 SNHLY, CDR2 FYNNEI. The CDR3 sequence is 14 residues long. The CDR3 DNA sequence: TGTGCCAGCACTTGGACTAGGCCTCTCAATGAGCAGTTCTTC. Protein product: CASTWTRPLNEQFF.

This clone was seen a handful of times. The V gene is TRBV6-5, the J gene TRBJ1-5, with TRBD1 identical over 9 bases. V dropped 6 bases and J dropped 9; count of bases not matched to a gene: 6. Per germline, CDR1 MNHEY and CDR2 SVGAGI. The length of the CDR3 is 13 residues. The CDR3 DNA sequence: TGTGCCAGCAGACCGACAGGGGGGAGGCCCCAGCATTTT. As protein: CASRPTGGRPQHF.

J is TRBJ2-7 and V is TRBV25-1; D is unresolved. Trimming pared 4 bases from V and 9 bases from J, leaving 10 bases between. There are 11 residues in the CDR3. Germline V gene sequence: CDR1 MGHDK, CDR2 SYGVNS. The CDR3 protein is CASSASRVQYF. The CDR3 DNA reads as TGTGCCAGCAGTGCTTCGCGTGTGCAGTACTTC.

The chain joins TRBV27 to TRBJ2-1; 13 nucleotides match TRBD2. CDR3 size: 16 residues. V lost 5 bases and J lost 7; bases outside the gene matches: 8. Germline V gene data show CDR1 as MNHEY and CDR2 as SMNVEV (reference sequence). The CDR3 protein is CASSPRTSGGLNEQFF. The CDR3 DNA reads as TGTGCCAGCAGTCCGCGGACTAGCGGGGGCCTAAATGAGCAGTTCTTC.

This clone was counted a single time. The gene calls are TRBV5-8 and TRBJ2-1, with D possibly being TRBD1 (5 bases). Germline lookup yields CDR1 SGHTS and CDR2 YDEGEE. V shed 1 base and J shed 1 base, with 12 bases lying between them. This CDR3 region has 16 residues. The CDR3 loop is CASSLQGIISYNEQFF. CDR3 DNA: TGTGCCAGCAGCTTGCAGGGCATCATTTCCTACAATGAGCAGTTCTTC.

The chain employs TRBV7-9 and TRBJ2-3; D might be TRBD2 (5 bases). From germline, CDR1 is SEHNR and CDR2 FQNEAQ (reference sequence). The CDR3 is 15 residues long. The V end lost 3 bases, the J end lost 1 base, and 11 bases lay between the germline ends. The DNA of the CDR3 is TGTGCCAGCAGCTTCGGCGGGCCTCGCACAGATACGCAGTATTTT. Translating gives CASSFGGPRTDTQYF.